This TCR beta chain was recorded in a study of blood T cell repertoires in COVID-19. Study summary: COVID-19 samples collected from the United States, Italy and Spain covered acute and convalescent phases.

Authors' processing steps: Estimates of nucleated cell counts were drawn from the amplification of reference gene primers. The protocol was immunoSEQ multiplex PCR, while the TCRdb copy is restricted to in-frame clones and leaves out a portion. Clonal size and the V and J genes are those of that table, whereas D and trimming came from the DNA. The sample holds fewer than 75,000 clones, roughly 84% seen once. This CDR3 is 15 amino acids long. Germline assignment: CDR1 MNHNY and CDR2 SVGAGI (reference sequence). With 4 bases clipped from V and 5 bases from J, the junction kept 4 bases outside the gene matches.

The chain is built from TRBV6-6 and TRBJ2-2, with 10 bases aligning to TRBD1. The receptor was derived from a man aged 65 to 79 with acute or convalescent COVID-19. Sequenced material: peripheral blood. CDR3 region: CASSSGQGGTGELFF. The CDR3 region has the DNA TGTGCCAGCAGTTCAGGACAGGGGGGTACCGGGGAGCTGTTTTTT.